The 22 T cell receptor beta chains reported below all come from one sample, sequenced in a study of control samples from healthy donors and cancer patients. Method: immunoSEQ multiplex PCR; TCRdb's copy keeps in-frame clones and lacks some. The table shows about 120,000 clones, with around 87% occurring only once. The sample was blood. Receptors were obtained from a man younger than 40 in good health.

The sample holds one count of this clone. The CDR3 sequence is CSAYAGTGHGYTF. In DNA form, the CDR3 reads TGCAGCGCTTACGCCGGGACAGGGCATGGCTACACCTTC. The chain uses TRBV29-1 and TRBJ1-2, with 9 bases identical to TRBD1. This CDR3 spans 13 amino acids. V gave up 7 bases and J gave up 6 bases; unmatched junction bases: 9. The germline V gene encodes CDR1 SQVTM and CDR2 ANQGSEA.

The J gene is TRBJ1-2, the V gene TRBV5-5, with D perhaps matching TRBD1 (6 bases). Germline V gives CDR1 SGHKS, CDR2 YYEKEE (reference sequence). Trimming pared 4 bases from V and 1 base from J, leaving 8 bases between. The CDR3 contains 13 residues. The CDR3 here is CASSLDSNYGYTF. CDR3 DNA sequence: TGTGCCAGCAGCCTGGACAGTAACTATGGCTACACCTTC. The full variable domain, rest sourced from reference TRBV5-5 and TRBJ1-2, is DAGVTQSPTHLIKTRGQQVTLRCSPISGHKSVSWYQQVLGQGPQFIFQYYEKEERGRGNFPDRFSARQFPNYSSELNVNALLLGDSALYLCASSLDSNYGYTFGSGTRLTVV.

The CDR3 sequence: CASSIRPNTQYF. CDR3 in DNA: TGTGCCAGTAGTATAAGACCAAATACGCAGTATTTT. The chain joins TRBV19 to TRBJ2-3; D not certain. CDR1 is LNHDA, CDR2 SQIVND, per germline (reference sequence). The CDR3 has 12 amino acids. Trimming pared 2 bases from V and 7 bases from J, leaving 7 bases between. Full variable domain (outside the CDR3, taken from reference TRBV19 and TRBJ2-3): DGGITQSPKYLFRKEGQNVTLSCEQNLNHDAMYWYRQDPGQGLRLIYYSQIVNDFQKGDIAEGYSVSREKKESFPLTVTSAQKNPTAFYLCASSIRPNTQYFGPGTRLTVL.

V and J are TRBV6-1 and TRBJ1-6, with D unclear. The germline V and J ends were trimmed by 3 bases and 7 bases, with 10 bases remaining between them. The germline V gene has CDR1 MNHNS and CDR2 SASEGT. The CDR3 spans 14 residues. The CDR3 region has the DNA TGTGCCAGCAGTGACAACAGCCTCAATTCACCCCTCCACTTT. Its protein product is CASSDNSLNSPLHF.

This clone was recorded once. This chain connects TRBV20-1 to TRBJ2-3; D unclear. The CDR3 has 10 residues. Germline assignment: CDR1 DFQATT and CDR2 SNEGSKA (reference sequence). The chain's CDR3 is CSLKTPTQYF. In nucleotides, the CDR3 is TGCAGCCTTAAAACCCCTACGCAGTATTTT.

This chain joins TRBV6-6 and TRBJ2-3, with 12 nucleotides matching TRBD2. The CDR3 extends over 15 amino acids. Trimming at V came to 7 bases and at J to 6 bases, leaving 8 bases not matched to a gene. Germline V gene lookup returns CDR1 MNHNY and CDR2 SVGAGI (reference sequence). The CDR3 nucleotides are TGTGCCAGCAAGTTACTAGCGGGGGGCGGGGATACGCAGTATTTT. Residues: CASKLLAGGGDTQYF.

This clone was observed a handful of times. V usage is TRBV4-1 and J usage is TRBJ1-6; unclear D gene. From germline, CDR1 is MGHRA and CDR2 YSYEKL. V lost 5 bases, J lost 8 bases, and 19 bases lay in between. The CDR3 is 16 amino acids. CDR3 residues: CASSSPNGNRHSPLHF. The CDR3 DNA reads TGCGCCAGCAGCTCCCCTAACGGGAATCGTCATTCACCCCTCCACTTT.

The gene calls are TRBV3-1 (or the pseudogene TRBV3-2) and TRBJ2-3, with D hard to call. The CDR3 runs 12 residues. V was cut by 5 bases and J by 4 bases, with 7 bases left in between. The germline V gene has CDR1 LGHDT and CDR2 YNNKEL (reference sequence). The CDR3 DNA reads TGTGCCAGCAGCTCCGACTCAGATACGCAGTATTTT. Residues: CASSSDSDTQYF.

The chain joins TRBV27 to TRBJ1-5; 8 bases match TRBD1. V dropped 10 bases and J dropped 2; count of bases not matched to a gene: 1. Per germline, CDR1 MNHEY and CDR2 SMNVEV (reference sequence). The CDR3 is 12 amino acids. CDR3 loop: CATGGGNQPQHF. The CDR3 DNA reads TGTGCCACAGGGGGCGGCAATCAGCCCCAGCATTTT.

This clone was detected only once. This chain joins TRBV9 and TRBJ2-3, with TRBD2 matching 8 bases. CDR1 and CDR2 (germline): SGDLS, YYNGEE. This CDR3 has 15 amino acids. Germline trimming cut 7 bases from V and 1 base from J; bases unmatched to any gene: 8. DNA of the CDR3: TGTGCCAGCGATGCCTCGGGGGGGCGCACAGATACGCAGTATTTT. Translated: CASDASGGRTDTQYF.

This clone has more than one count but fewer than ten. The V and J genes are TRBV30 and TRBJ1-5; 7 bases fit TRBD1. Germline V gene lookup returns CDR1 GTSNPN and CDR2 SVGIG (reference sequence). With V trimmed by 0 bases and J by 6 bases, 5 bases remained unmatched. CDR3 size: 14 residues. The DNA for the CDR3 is TGTGCCTGGAGTGTTTCAAGGGGGCCTCAGCCCCAGCATTTT. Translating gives CAWSVSRGPQPQHF.

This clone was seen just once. The CDR3 bases are TGTGCCAGCAGTGAAGTCTGGGATTGGGGAAAAGCTTTCTTT. It codes for CASSEVWDWGKAFF. The chain employs TRBV6-1 and TRBJ1-1; D is unresolved. This CDR3 is 14 amino acids long. Germline lookup yields CDR1 MNHNS and CDR2 SASEGT. The V and J ends lost 1 base and 9 bases respectively, with 15 bases between them.

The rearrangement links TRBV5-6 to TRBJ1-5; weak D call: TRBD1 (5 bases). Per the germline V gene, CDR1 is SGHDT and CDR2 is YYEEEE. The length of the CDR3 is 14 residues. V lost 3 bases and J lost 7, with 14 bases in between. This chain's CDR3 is CASSSPGREQPQHF. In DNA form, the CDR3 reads TGTGCCAGCAGCTCACCGGGACGTGAGCAGCCCCAGCATTTT.

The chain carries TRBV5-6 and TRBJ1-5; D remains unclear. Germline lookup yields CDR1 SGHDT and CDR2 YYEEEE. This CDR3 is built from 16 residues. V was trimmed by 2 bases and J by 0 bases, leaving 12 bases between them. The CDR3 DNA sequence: TGTGCCAGCAGCTTTGGTAGGGTCCCTAGCAATCAGCCCCAGCATTTT. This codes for CASSFGRVPSNQPQHF.

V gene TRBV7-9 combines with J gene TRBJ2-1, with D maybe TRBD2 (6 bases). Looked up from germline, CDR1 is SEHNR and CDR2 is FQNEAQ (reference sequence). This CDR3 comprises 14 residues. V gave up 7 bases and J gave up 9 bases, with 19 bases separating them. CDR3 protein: CASTNPGGKGEQFF. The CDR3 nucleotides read TGTGCCAGCACCAACCCCGGGGGAAAGGGTGAGCAGTTCTTC.

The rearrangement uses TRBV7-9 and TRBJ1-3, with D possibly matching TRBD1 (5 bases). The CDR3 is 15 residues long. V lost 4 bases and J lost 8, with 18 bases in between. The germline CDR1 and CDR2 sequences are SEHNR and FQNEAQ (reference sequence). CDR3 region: CASSSQGYGGDTIYF. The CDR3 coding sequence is TGTGCCAGCAGCTCTCAGGGATACGGGGGGGACACCATATATTTT. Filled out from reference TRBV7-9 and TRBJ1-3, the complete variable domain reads DTGVSQNPRHKITKRGQNVTFRCDPISEHNRLYWYRQTLGQGPEFLTYFQNEAQLEKSRLLSDRFSAERPKGSFSTLEIQRTEQGDSAMYLCASSSQGYGGDTIYFGEGSWLTVV.

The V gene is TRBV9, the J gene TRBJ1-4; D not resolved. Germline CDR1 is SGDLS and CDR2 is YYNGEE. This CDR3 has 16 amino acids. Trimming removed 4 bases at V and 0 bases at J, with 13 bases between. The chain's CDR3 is CASSPTSTATNEKLFF. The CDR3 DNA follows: TGTGCCAGCAGCCCAACCTCGACCGCAACTAATGAAAAACTGTTTTTT.

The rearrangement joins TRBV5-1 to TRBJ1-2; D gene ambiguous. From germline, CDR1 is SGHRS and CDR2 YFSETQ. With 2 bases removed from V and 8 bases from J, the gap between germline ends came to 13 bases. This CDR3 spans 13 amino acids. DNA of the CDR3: TGCGCCAGCAGCTTCAACAGTGACGACGGCTACACCTTC. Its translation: CASSFNSDDGYTF.

CDR3 in DNA: TGCGCCAGCAGCTTGGGGCCGACGGAGGTAGCAGAGACCCAGTACTTC. Its protein product is CASSLGPTEVAETQYF. The V gene is TRBV5-1, the J gene TRBJ2-5; the D gene is possibly TRBD2 (5 bases). CDR3 length: 16 residues. Germline assignment: CDR1 SGHRS and CDR2 YFSETQ. The V and J ends lost 0 bases and 4 bases respectively, with 16 bases between them. The full variable domain, completed using reference TRBV5-1 and TRBJ2-5, is KAGVTQTPRYLIKTRGQQVTLSCSPISGHRSVSWYQQTPGQGLQFLFEYFSETQRNKGNFPGRFSGRQFSNSRSEMNVSTLELGDSALYLCASSLGPTEVAETQYFGPGTRLLVL.

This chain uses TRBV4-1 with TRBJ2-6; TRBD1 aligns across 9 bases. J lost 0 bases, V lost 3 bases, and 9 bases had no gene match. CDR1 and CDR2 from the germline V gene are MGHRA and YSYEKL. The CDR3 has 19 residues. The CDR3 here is CASSHLTGGLYSGANVLTF. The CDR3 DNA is TGCGCCAGCAGCCACTTAACAGGGGGCCTCTACTCTGGGGCCAACGTCCTGACTTTC.

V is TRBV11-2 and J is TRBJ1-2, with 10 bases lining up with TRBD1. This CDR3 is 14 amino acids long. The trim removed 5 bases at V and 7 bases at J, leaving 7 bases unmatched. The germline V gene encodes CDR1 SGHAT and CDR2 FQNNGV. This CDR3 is CASSTTGTGVGYTF. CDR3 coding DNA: TGTGCCAGCAGCACGACCGGGACAGGGGTTGGCTACACCTTC.

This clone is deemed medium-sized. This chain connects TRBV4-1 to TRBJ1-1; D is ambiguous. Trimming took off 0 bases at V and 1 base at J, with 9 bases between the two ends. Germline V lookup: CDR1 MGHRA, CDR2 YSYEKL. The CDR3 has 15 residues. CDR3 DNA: TGCGCCAGCAGCCAAGATCCAGTGGGGAACACTGAAGCTTTCTTT. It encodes CASSQDPVGNTEAFF.